This T cell receptor (beta chain) was retrieved from a study of CD8+CD57+ T cells in acquired aplastic anemia. Turning to the study itself: DNA from sorted CD4+ and CD8+ cells averaged roughly 3.2 ug. Study-wide findings and caveats: In common between the patients and the controls were approximately 28 CD8+ CDR3 sequences.

Notes on this clonotype: What it binds is not known.

Genomic DNA constituted the template upon which TCR beta VDJ and CDR3 profiling was performed. A single record per CDR3 protein comes from TCRdb applying MiXCR to the reads. The sample records about 150,000 distinct CDR3 sequences, around half being singletons. Sequencing was done on patients that had shown CD8+CD57+ cell expansion by flow cytometry. As a group, the patients uniformly had severe acquired aplastic anemia. V lost 3 bases, J lost 5 bases, and 14 bases lay in between. The CDR3 spans 15 residues. CDR1 and CDR2 from the germline V gene are WNHNN and SYGVQD (reference sequence). The origin of this receptor is a human donor with aplastic anemia. Specimen: sorted CD4+, CD8+, or CD8+CD57+ T cells (not recorded which) from PBMCs. This chain connects TRBV10-1 to TRBJ2-1; tentatively, D is TRBD2 (6 bases). CDR3 in DNA: TGCGCCAGCAGTGACCCCGGGGGACCCGACAATGAGCAGTTCTTC. Amino acid sequence: CASSDPGGPDNEQFF.